This T cell receptor beta chain was observed in a study of PD-1 blockade in classical Hodgkin lymphoma. This clone was counted between two and nine times. Other DNA sequences within the sample encode an identical CDR3. The CDR3 sequence is 15 residues long. The germline V gene has CDR1 MDHEN and CDR2 SYDVKM. With 2 bases removed from V and 0 bases from J, the gap between germline ends came to 7 bases. Clones were read by immunoSEQ multiplex PCR, and TCRdb kept only the in-frame ones, dropping some. The table shows 24,000 or so clones, with about 70% occurring only once. All trial patients relapsed after autologous stem cell transplantation.

The sequencing used peripheral blood mononuclear cells (PBMCs), collected at baseline. The TCR originated in a human donor with classical Hodgkin lymphoma. The chain carries TRBV28 and TRBJ2-2; D gene ambiguous. CDR3 nucleotides: TGTGCCAGCAGTTTAGGCGGCGCGAACACCGGGGAGCTGTTTTTT. Its translation is CASSLGGANTGELFF.